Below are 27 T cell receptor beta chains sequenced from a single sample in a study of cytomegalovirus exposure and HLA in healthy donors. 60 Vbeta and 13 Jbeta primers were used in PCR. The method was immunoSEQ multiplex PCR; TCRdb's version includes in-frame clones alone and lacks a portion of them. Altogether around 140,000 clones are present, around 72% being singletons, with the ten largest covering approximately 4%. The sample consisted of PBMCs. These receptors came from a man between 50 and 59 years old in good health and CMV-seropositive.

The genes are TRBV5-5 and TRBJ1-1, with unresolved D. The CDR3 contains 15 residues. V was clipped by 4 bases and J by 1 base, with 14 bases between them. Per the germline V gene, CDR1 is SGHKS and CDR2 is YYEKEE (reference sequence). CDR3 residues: CASSPTATENTEAFF. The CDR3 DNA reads TGTGCCAGCAGCCCGACCGCTACAGAGAACACTGAAGCTTTCTTT.

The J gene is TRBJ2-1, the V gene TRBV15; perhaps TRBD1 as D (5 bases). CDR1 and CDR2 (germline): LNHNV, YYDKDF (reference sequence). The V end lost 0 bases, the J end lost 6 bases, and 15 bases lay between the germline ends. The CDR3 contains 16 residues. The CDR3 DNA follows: TGTGCCACCAGCAGAGATCCCAGGGCTGCTTTCAATGAGCAGTTCTTC. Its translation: CATSRDPRAAFNEQFF. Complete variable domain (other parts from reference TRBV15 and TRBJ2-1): DAMVIQNPRYQVTQFGKPVTLSCSQTLNHNVMYWYQQKSSQAPKLLFHYYDKDFNNEADTPDNFQSRRPNTSFCFLDIRSPGLGDTAMYLCATSRDPRAAFNEQFFGPGTRLTVL.

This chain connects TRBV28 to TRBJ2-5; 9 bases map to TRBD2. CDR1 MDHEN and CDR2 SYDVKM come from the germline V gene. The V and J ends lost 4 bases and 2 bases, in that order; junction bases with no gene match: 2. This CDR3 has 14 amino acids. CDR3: CASSSAGGQETQYF. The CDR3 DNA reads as TGTGCCAGCAGTTCCGCGGGAGGGCAAGAGACCCAGTACTTC.

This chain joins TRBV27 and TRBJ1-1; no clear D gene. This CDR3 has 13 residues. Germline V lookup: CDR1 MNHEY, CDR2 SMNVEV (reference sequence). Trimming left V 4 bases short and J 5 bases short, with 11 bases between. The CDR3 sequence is CASSSLPGTEAFF. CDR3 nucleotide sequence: TGTGCCAGCAGTTCTCTCCCGGGGACTGAAGCTTTCTTT.

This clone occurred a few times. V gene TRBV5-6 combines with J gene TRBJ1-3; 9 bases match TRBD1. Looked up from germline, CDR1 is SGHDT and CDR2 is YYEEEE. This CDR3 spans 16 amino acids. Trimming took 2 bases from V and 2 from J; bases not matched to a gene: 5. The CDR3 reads CASSFRTGVAGNTIYF. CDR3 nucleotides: TGTGCCAGCAGCTTCAGGACAGGGGTCGCTGGAAACACCATATATTTT.

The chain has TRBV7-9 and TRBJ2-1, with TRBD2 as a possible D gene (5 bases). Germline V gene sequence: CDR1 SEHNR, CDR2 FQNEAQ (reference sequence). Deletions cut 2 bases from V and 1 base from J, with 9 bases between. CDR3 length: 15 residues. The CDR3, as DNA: TGTGCCAGCAGCTTATCGGGGAAATCCTACAATGAGCAGTTCTTC. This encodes CASSLSGKSYNEQFF.

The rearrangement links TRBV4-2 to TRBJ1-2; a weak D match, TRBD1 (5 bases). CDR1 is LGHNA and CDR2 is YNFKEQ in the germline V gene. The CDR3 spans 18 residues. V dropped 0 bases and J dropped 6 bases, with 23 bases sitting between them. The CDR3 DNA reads TGTGCCAGCAGCCAAGATCTGAGTTTTGGGGGGGTTCGTGATGGCTACACCTTC. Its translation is CASSQDLSFGGVRDGYTF.

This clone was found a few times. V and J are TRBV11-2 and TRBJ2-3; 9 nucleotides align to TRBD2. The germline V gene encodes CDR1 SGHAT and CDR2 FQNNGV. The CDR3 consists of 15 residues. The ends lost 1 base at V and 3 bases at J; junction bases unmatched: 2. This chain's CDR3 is CASSLGSGGTDTQYF. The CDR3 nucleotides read TGTGCCAGCAGCTTAGGGAGCGGGGGGACAGATACGCAGTATTTT.

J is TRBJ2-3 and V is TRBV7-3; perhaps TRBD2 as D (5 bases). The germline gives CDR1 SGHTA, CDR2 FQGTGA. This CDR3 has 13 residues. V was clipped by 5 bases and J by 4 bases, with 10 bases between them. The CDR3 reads CASSLGGPDTQYF. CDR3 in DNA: TGTGCCAGCAGCCTCGGAGGCCCAGATACGCAGTATTTT.

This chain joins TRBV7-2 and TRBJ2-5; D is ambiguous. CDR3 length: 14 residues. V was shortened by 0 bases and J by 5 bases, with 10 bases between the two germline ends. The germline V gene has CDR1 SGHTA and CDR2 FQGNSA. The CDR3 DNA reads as TGTGCCAGCAGCTTAGCGCGTCTGCGGGAGACCCAGTACTTC. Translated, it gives CASSLARLRETQYF.

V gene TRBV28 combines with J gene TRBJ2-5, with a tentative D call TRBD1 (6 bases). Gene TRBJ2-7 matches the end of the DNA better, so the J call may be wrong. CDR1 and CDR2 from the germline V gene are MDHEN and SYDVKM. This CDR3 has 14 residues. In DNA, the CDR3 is TGTGCCAGCAGTTTAATACAGGGCCGGGACGAGCAGTACTTC. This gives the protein CASSLIQGRDEQYF.

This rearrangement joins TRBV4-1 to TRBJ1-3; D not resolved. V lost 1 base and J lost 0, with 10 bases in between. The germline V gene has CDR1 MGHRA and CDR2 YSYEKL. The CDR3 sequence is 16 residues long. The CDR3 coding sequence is TGCGCCAGCAGCCAAGGAAAGCGTACCTCTGGAAACACCATATATTTT. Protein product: CASSQGKRTSGNTIYF.

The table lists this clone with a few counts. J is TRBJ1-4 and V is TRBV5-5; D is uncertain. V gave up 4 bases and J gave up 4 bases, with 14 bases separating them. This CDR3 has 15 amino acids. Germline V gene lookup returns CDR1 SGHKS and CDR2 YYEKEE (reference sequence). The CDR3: CASSIRPRINEKLFF. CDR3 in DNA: TGTGCCAGCAGCATTCGACCGCGGATTAATGAAAAACTGTTTTTT.

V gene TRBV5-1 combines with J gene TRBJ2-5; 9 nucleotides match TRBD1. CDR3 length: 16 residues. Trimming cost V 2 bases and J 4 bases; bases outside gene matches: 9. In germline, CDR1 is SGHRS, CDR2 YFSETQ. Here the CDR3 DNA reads TGCGCCAGCAGCTTATCCGGGACAGGGAGGCGAGAGACCCAGTACTTC. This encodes CASSLSGTGRRETQYF.

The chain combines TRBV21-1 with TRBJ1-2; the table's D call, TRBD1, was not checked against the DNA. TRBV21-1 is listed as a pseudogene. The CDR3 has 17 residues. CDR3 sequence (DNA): TGTGCCAGCAGCAAAAATTGGGAATGGGACAGGGCGGCTGGCTACACCTTC. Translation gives CASSKNWEWDRAAGYTF.

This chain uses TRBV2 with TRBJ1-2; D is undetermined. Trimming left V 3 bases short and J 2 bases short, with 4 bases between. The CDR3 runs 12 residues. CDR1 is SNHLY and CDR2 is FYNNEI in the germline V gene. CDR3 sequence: CASSDQNYGYTF. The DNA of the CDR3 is TGTGCCAGCAGTGATCAGAACTATGGCTACACCTTC.

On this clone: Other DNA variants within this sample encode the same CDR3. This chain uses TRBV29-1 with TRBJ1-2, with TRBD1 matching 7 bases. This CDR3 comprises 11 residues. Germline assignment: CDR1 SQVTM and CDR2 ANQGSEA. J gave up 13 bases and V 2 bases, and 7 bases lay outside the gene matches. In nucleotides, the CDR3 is TGCAGCGTTGAAAGACGGACAGGAGGCACCTTC. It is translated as CSVERRTGGTF.

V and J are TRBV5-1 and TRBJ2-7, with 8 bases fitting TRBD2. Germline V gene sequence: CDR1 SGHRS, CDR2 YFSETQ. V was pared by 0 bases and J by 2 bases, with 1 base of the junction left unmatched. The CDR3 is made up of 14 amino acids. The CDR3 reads CASSLAGGTYEQYF. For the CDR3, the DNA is TGCGCCAGCAGCTTGGCGGGGGGGACCTACGAGCAGTACTTC.

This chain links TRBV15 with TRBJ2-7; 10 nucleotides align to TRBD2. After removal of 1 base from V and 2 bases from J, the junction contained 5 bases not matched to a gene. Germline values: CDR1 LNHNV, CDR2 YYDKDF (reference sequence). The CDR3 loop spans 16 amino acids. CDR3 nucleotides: TGTGCCACCAGCAGAGGGGGGACTAGCGTAACCTACGAGCAGTACTTC. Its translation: CATSRGGTSVTYEQYF.

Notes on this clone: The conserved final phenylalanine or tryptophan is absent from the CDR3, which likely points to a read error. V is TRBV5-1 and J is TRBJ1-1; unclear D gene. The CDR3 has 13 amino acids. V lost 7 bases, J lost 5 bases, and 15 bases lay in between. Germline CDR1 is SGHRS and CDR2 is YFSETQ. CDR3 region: CASALATKTEAFS. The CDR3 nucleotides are TGCGCCAGCGCCTTGGCCACGAAAACTGAAGCTTTCTCT.

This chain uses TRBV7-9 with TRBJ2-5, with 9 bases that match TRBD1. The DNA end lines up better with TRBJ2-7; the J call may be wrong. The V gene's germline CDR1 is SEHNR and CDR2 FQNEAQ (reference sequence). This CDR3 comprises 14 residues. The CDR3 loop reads CASSFGDRAYEQYF. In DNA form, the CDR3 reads TGTGCCAGCAGTTTTGGGGACAGGGCCTACGAGCAGTACTTC.

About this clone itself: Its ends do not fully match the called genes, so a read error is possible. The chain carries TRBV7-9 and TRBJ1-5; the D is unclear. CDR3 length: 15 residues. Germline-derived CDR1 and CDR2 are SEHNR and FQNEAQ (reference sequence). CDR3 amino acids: CSSSLGIEEDQPQHF. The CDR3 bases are TGTTCCAGCAGCTTAGGGATTGAGGAGGATCAGCCCCAGCATTTT.

As DNA, the CDR3 is TGTGCCAGCAGTAGAATGCACCCGAATTCACCCCTCCACTTT. It specifies CASSRMHPNSPLHF. The chain has TRBV11-2 and TRBJ1-6, with D unclear. Germline CDR1 reads SGHAT; CDR2 reads FQNNGV. V lost 6 bases, J lost 7 bases, and 13 bases lay in between. The CDR3 length is 14 residues.

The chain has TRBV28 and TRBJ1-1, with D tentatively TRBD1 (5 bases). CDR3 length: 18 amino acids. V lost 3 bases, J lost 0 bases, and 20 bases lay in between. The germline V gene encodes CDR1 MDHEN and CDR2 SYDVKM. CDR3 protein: CASSFGERGKGMNTEAFF. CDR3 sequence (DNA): TGTGCCAGCAGTTTCGGAGAGCGGGGGAAAGGGATGAACACTGAAGCTTTCTTT.

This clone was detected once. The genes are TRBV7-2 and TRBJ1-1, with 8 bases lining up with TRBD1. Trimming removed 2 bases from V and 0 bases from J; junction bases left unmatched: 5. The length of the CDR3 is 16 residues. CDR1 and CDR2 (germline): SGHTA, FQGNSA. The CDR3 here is CASSLRRQGLNTEAFF. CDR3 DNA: TGTGCCAGCAGCTTACGACGACAGGGGTTGAACACTGAAGCTTTCTTT. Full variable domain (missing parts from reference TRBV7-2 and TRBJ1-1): GAGVSQSPSNKVTEKGKDVELRCDPISGHTALYWYRQSLGQGLEFLIYFQGNSAPDKSGLPSDRFSAERTGGSVSTLTIQRTQQEDSAVYLCASSLRRQGLNTEAFFGQGTRLTVV.

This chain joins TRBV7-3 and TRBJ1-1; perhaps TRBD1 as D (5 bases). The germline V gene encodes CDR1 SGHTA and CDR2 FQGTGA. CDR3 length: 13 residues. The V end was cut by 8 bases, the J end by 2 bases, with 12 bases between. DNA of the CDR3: TGTGCCAGCCGATACGACAGAAACACTGAAGCTTTCTTT. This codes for CASRYDRNTEAFF.

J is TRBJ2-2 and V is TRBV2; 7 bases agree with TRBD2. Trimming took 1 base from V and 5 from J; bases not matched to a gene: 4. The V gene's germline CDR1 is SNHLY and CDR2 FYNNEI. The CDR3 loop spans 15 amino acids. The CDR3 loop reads CASSEGGGWTGELFF. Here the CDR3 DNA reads TGTGCCAGCAGTGAAGGGGGGGGTTGGACCGGGGAGCTGTTTTTT.